These T cell receptor beta chains were read from a single sample in a study of CD8 T cells in ankylosing spondylitis. TCRdb recomputed calls from the 5' RACE reads with MiXCR, one row per CDR3 protein. The sample yields hundreds of thousands of distinct CDR3 sequences, roughly 27% seen once. Sequencing was carried out using blood, either unsorted or a sorted T cell fraction (not recorded which). The receptors shown here come from a male donor with ankylosing spondylitis. Both conserved end residues are part of each CDR3. D genes are given only for firm matches. Rows may omit the clone size; those that give it use once, few, many or a size class.

TRBJ1-5	TRBD1	once	TRBV20-1	TGCAGTGCGGGGACAGGGGTTAGCAATCAGCCCCAGCATTTT	CSAGTGVSNQPQHF
TRBJ2-1	TRBD1	NA	TRBV10-3	TGTGCCATCAGTGATGGACAGGGCCTCTCCAACAATGAGCAGTTCTTC	CAISDGQGLSNNEQFF
TRBJ2-3	TRBD2	few	TRBV20-1	TGCAGTGCTAGGGGATGGCGGGAGGCCTGGTACACAGATACGCAGTATTTT	CSARGWREAWYTDTQYF
TRBJ2-3	NA	NA	TRBV20-1	TGCAGTGCTAGAGATTCCGAGAGCACAGATACGCAGTATTTT	CSARDSESTDTQYF
TRBJ1-1	NA	NA	TRBV18	TGTGCCAGCTCACTCCGCTCGACAGAGAACACTGAAGCTTTCTTT	CASSLRSTENTEAFF
TRBJ2-2	NA	many	TRBV12-3/TRBV12-4	TGTGCCAGCGGGCGGGCGAACACCGGGGAGCTGTTTTTT	CASGRANTGELFF
TRBJ2-1	NA	few	TRBV3-1	TGTGCCAGCAGCCCGTGGACAACGGCGACCTACAATGAGCAGTTCTTC	CASSPWTTATYNEQFF
TRBJ2-3	NA	NA	TRBV2	TGTGCCGTCACGCCTGGGGCTCCGGTGGGCGATACGCAGTATTTT	CAVTPGAPVGDTQYF
TRBJ1-6	NA	NA	TRBV7-6	TGTGCCAGCAGCCGTATAAGGAGTAATTCACCCCTCCACTTT	CASSRIRSNSPLHF
TRBJ2-6	TRBD1	NA	TRBV12-3/TRBV12-4	TGTGCCAGCAGTTTCGGGACAGGGGGGCATGGGGCCAACGTCCTGACTTTC	CASSFGTGGHGANVLTF
TRBJ2-5	TRBD1	few	TRBV12-3/TRBV12-4	TGTGCCAGCAGTAGACAGGGGGGTCGAGAGACCCAGTACTTC	CASSRQGGRETQYF
TRBJ1-2	TRBD1	NA	TRBV6-6	TGTGCCAGCAGTTACGGACAGGGAGATGGCTACACCTTC	CASSYGQGDGYTF
TRBJ1-1	TRBD1	once	TRBV24-1	TGTGCCACCAGTGATCATGCCGGGACAGGGGATGACACTGAAGCTTTCTTT	CATSDHAGTGDDTEAFF
TRBJ2-1	NA	NA	TRBV7-9	TGTGCCAGCAGGAAGGGACAATTCAATGAGCAGTTCTTC	CASRKGQFNEQFF
TRBJ1-5	TRBD1	many	TRBV5-1	TGCGCCAGCAGTCGGGACAGGGGGAACAATCAGCCCCAGCATTTT	CASSRDRGNNQPQHF
TRBJ1-2	NA	once	TRBV4-1	TGCGCCAGCAGCCAATCAGACCAGCGTCACTATGGCTACACCTTC	CASSQSDQRHYGYTF
TRBJ2-3	NA	NA	TRBV20-1	TGCAGTGCTAGAGTGTGGGGCGGGAACGCAGATACGCAGTATTTT	CSARVWGGNADTQYF
TRBJ2-3	NA	NA	TRBV5-1	TGCGCCAGCAGTGGGGGTTTAACGGCAGATACGCAGTATTTT	CASSGGLTADTQYF
TRBJ2-7	TRBD1	NA	TRBV7-2	TGTGCCAGCAGCTTAGGAGACAGGGGATACGAGCAGTACTTC	CASSLGDRGYEQYF
TRBJ1-2	NA	few	TRBV5-1	TGCGCCAGCAGCTTGGCCCAGGGTAAAGCCAACTATGGCTACACCTTC	CASSLAQGKANYGYTF
TRBJ2-1	TRBD2	NA	TRBV11-2	TGTGCCAGCAGCCCCCTTAGGAAGCGGGATTCTCGGGAGCAGTTCTTC	CASSPLRKRDSREQFF
TRBJ1-1	NA	NA	TRBV10-2	TGCGCCAGCAGTGAAGGGGGTCAGGCCCTGAACACTGAAGCTTTCTTT	CASSEGGQALNTEAFF
TRBJ2-1	NA	few	TRBV11-2	TGTGCCAGCAGCGCCCGAGCAGGGGTCCCCTACAATGAGCAGTTCTTC	CASSARAGVPYNEQFF
TRBJ1-1	NA	NA	TRBV19	TGTGCCAGTAGTATAAGGACCGGGACTAAGGGTGAAGCTTTCTTT	CASSIRTGTKGEAFF
TRBJ1-5	NA	NA	TRBV27	TGTGCCAGCAGTTTAAACCCATCGGGAGATCAGCCCCAGCATTTT	CASSLNPSGDQPQHF
TRBJ1-1	TRBD1	NA	TRBV25-1	TGTGCCAGCAGTTACTCAGGGGGACATCTGAACACTGAAGCTTTCTTT	CASSYSGGHLNTEAFF
TRBJ1-5	NA	NA	TRBV15	TGTGCCACCAGCAGAGGCGCCCAGGGCTTCAGTAATCAGCCCCAGCATTTT	CATSRGAQGFSNQPQHF
TRBJ2-1	TRBD2	many	TRBV5-1	TGCGCCAGCGCTCGGACTAGCGGGACCTACAATGAGCAGTTCTTC	CASARTSGTYNEQFF
TRBJ2-1	NA	few	TRBV20-1	TGCAGTGCTAGAGATTTAGGGGGCTACAATGAGCAGTTCTTC	CSARDLGGYNEQFF
TRBJ2-1	TRBD2	NA	TRBV6-1	TGTGCCAGCGAGGGACTAGCGGGAACCTACAATGAGCAGTTCTTC	CASEGLAGTYNEQFF
TRBJ2-1	NA	few	TRBV5-5	TGTGCCAGCAGCTTGGTCTTACGCGTCAGGGTATACAATGAGCAGTTCTTC	CASSLVLRVRVYNEQFF
TRBJ2-1	TRBD2	many	TRBV5-1	TGCGCCAGCAGCCATAGCGGGATGGGGAATGAGCAGTTCTTC	CASSHSGMGNEQFF
TRBJ2-5	TRBD1	NA	TRBV29-1	TGCAGCATTGGGACAGGGGGCGAAGAGACCCAGTACTTC	CSIGTGGEETQYF
TRBJ2-7	TRBD1	NA	TRBV10-3	TGTGCCATCAGTCGGACAGGGATAACAGAGCAGTACTTC	CAISRTGITEQYF
TRBJ1-1	NA	NA	TRBV15	TGTGCCACCAGCCTGTCCACCGACGGCACTGAAGCTTTCTTT	CATSLSTDGTEAFF
TRBJ2-1	TRBD1	NA	TRBV6-1	TGTGCCAGCAGTAAGGGACAGACGTACAATGAGCAGTTCTTC	CASSKGQTYNEQFF
TRBJ1-2	NA	NA	TRBV20-1	TGCAGTGCTATAAAATTGGGTGGCTACACCTTC	CSAIKLGGYTF
TRBJ1-1	NA	few	TRBV12-3/TRBV12-4	NA	CASILDRANTEAFF
TRBJ1-1	TRBD1	many	TRBV7-6	TGTGCCAGCAGCTCCGACAGGGGGCAGGTGAACACTGAAGCTTTCTTT	CASSSDRGQVNTEAFF
TRBJ2-5	NA	few	TRBV7-2	TGTGCCAGCAGCCCGAGGCGGGAAGAGACCCAGTACTTC	CASSPRREETQYF
TRBJ2-3	TRBD2	NA	TRBV5-1	TGCGCCAGCAGCCCCCGCGTAAGCGGGAGTAACGCAGATACGCAGTATTTT	CASSPRVSGSNADTQYF
TRBJ2-5	TRBD2	NA	TRBV3-1	TGTGCCAGCAGCCAAGATACGGCTAGCGGGAGGTGGGAGACCCAGTACTTC	CASSQDTASGRWETQYF
TRBJ2-3	NA	NA	TRBV9	TGTGCCAGCAGCGTTAGGATAGATAGCACAGATACGCAGTATTTT	CASSVRIDSTDTQYF
TRBJ2-1	NA	NA	TRBV29-1	TGCAGCGTCGCTGTGAGGGAGCCCTACAATGAGCAGTTCTTC	CSVAVREPYNEQFF
TRBJ2-7	NA	few	TRBV3-1	TGTGCCAGCAGCCAAGGTCGTGGTGGCTACTACGAGCAGTACTTC	CASSQGRGGYYEQYF
TRBJ2-6	TRBD1	NA	TRBV27	TGTGCCAGCAGTTTAGGGCCTCCGGGACAGAGGCACCCCGGGGCCAACGTCCTGACTTTC	CASSLGPPGQRHPGANVLTF
TRBJ1-5	NA	medium-sized	TRBV5-1	TGCGCCAGCAGCTTGGATTTGTCTCAGGGGCAGCCCCAGCATTTT	CASSLDLSQGQPQHF
TRBJ1-5	NA	few	TRBV4-2	TGTGCCAGCAGCCGAAACAGCAATAGCAATCAGCCCCAGCATTTT	CASSRNSNSNQPQHF
TRBJ2-3	NA	few	TRBV3-1	TGTGCCAGCAGCCAAGATGGTGTCGGACCAAAGGGGGCGCAGTATTTT	CASSQDGVGPKGAQYF
TRBJ2-3	NA	few	TRBV4-2	TGTGCCAGCAGCCAACTGACAGAGGACACAGATACGCAGTATTTT	CASSQLTEDTDTQYF